Presented here are 22 T cell receptor beta chains from one specimen sequenced in a study of T cells in Graves' hyperthyroidism and ophthalmopathy. The source material, RNA transcripts, was used to amplify TCR beta CDR3 regions. Using the HTBI primer set, a first-round RT-PCR was run on the TCR CDR3. TCRdb redid the calling of the multiplex PCR reads with MiXCR, one entry per CDR3 protein. The sample consists of approximately 300,000 distinct CDR3 sequences, roughly 19% of them appearing once. The material sequenced was blood. These receptors all stem from a man aged 45-65 years with Graves' ophthalmopathy.

The gene calls are TRBV15 and TRBJ2-3, with 11 bases lining up with TRBD2. CDR1 and CDR2 from the germline V gene are LNHNV and YYDKDF (reference sequence). The CDR3 sequence is 16 residues long. V was pared by 4 bases and J by 5 bases, with 8 bases of the junction left unmatched. CDR3 loop: CATSTSLAGGQDTQYF. CDR3 bases: TGTGCCACCAGCACCTCGCTAGCGGGAGGACAAGATACGCAGTATTTT. Based on the CDR3 plus reference TRBV15 and TRBJ2-3, the full variable domain is DAMVIQNPRYQVTQFGKPVTLSCSQTLNHNVMYWYQQKSSQAPKLLFHYYDKDFNNEADTPDNFQSRRPNTSFCFLDIRSPGLGDTAMYLCATSTSLAGGQDTQYFGPGTRLTVL.

The chain has TRBV7-9 and TRBJ2-5; the D gene could be TRBD1 or TRBD2 (5 bases each). V lost 5 bases and J lost 4, with 14 bases in between. The CDR3 extends over 14 amino acids. Germline CDR1 reads SEHNR; CDR2 reads FQNEAQ (reference sequence). The CDR3 loop reads CASSAGTKRETQYF. The CDR3 DNA reads as TGTGCCAGCAGCGCCGGGACCAAACGAGAGACCCAGTACTTC.

In this sample, this clonotype turned up a few times. The chain recombines TRBV20-1 with TRBJ1-5; tentative D call: TRBD1 (5 bases). Germline assignment: CDR1 DFQATT and CDR2 SNEGSKA (reference sequence). Trimming took 3 bases from V and 4 from J, leaving 7 bases between them. The length of the CDR3 is 12 residues. CDR3 DNA: TGCAGTGCTAGTGGGGGGAATCAGCCCCAGCATTTT. Amino acids: CSASGGNQPQHF.

At least ten counts were recorded for this clonotype. The chain recombines TRBV18 with TRBJ1-3; D is uncertain. Trimming shortened V by 3 bases and J by 0 bases, and 9 bases separated the two germline ends. The germline CDR1 and CDR2 sequences are KGHSH and LQKENI. The CDR3 is 15 residues long. CDR3 sequence reads: CASSPDETSGNTIYF. CDR3 nucleotide sequence: TGTGCCAGCTCACCGGACGAAACCTCTGGAAACACCATATATTTT.

The J gene is TRBJ1-1, the V gene TRBV20-1; D is perhaps TRBD1 (6 bases). Per the germline V gene, CDR1 is DFQATT and CDR2 is SNEGSKA (reference sequence). Trimming left V 5 bases short and J 6 bases short, with 19 bases between. The CDR3 is 14 residues long. The CDR3: CSAPEGVNIAEAFF. CDR3 coding DNA: TGCAGTGCTCCCGAGGGGGTTAATATCGCTGAAGCTTTCTTT.

This clonotype turned up a few times. The rearrangement uses TRBV7-9 and TRBJ2-1, with D possibly being TRBD2 (6 bases). CDR1 and CDR2 (germline): SEHNR, FQNEAQ (reference sequence). The V end lost 1 base, the J end lost 11 bases, and 9 bases lay between the germline ends. This CDR3 is 12 amino acids long. Written as DNA, the CDR3 is TGTGCCAGCAGCTTAGTGGGGGGACAGCAGTTCTTC. Translation gives CASSLVGGQQFF.

This clonotype showed up just a few times. The chain links TRBV7-9 to TRBJ2-2, with 9 bases fitting TRBD2. The CDR3 has 17 residues. Germline V gene lookup returns CDR1 SEHNR and CDR2 FQNEAQ (reference sequence). The ends lost 0 bases at V and 2 bases at J; junction bases unmatched: 4. DNA of the CDR3: TGTGCCAGCAGCTTAGCCGCGGGAGGGTCCAACACCGGGGAGCTGTTTTTT. Translating gives CASSLAAGGSNTGELFF. Looking up the rest from reference TRBV7-9 and TRBJ2-2 gives the full variable domain: DTGVSQNPRHKITKRGQNVTFRCDPISEHNRLYWYRQTLGQGPEFLTYFQNEAQLEKSRLLSDRFSAERPKGSFSTLEIQRTEQGDSAMYLCASSLAAGGSNTGELFFGEGSRLTVL.

Comments on this clonotype: A read error may account for a junction end that differs from germline. The chain links TRBV28 to TRBJ1-3; D call uncertain. The CDR3 is 19 amino acids. CDR1 MDHEN and CDR2 SYDVKM come from the germline V gene. As DNA, the CDR3 is TGTGCCAGCAGGGGTCTGTTGGGAAAGGGAGACAATTCTGGAAACACCATATGTTTT. Protein: CASRGLLGKGDNSGNTICF.

This clonotype was seen at least ten times. The chain is built from TRBV28 and TRBJ2-3, with D perhaps matching TRBD1 or TRBD2 (5 bases each). Germline V lookup: CDR1 MDHEN, CDR2 SYDVKM. Trimming took 6 bases from V and 3 from J, leaving 19 bases between them. The CDR3 runs 16 residues. CDR3 nucleotides: TGTGCCAGCAGCCGATCGAGAGGGGCTGGTACAGATACGCAGTATTTT. It translates to CASSRSRGAGTDTQYF.

This clonotype was picked up many times. The chain carries TRBV28 and TRBJ2-5; no reliable D call. The CDR3 runs 15 residues. With 3 bases removed from V and 0 bases from J, the gap between germline ends came to 11 bases. Looked up from germline, CDR1 is MDHEN and CDR2 is SYDVKM. The CDR3 DNA sequence: TGTGCCAGCAGTTTGGCTCAGGTAGACCAAGAGACCCAGTACTTC. It translates to CASSLAQVDQETQYF.

This clonotype was found many times. The J gene is TRBJ2-2, the V gene TRBV11-2; tentatively, D is TRBD1 (5 bases). V was trimmed by 1 base and J by 3 bases, leaving 9 bases between them. The CDR3 covers 15 residues. Germline V gene sequence: CDR1 SGHAT, CDR2 FQNNGV. The CDR3 sequence: CASSLVGRYTGELFF. The CDR3 coding sequence is TGTGCCAGCAGCTTAGTGGGGCGGTACACCGGGGAGCTGTTTTTT.

The sample holds a few counts of this clonotype. One junction end does not reproduce the germline sequence, and a read error may be involved. The rearrangement links TRBV12-3 or TRBV12-4 to TRBJ2-7; D possibly corresponds to TRBD2 (5 bases). This CDR3 contains 13 residues. Here the CDR3 reads CASSCSVDYGQYF. The CDR3 nucleotides read TGTGCCAGCAGTTGTAGCGTAGATTACGGGCAGTACTTC.

This clonotype was observed once. The CDR3 DNA reads TGTGCCAGCACCCCCTCGGGACAGGGCAATTCACCCCTCCACTTT. This codes for CASTPSGQGNSPLHF. This rearrangement joins TRBV28 to TRBJ1-6, with 9 bases that match TRBD1. V was clipped by 7 bases and J by 7 bases; unmatched bases: 8. CDR1 and CDR2 from the germline V gene are MDHEN and SYDVKM. The CDR3 totals 15 residues.

This clonotype appeared many times. The chain uses TRBV5-4 and TRBJ2-5; 8 nucleotides align to TRBD1. The germline gives CDR1 SGHNT, CDR2 YYREEE (reference sequence). The CDR3 is 14 amino acids. V dropped 4 bases and J dropped 5; count of bases not matched to a gene: 7. Here the CDR3 reads CASSPGQGGETQYF. The CDR3 DNA reads TGTGCCAGCAGCCCAGGACAGGGCGGCGAGACCCAGTACTTC.

This clonotype was counted only a few times. The V call is TRBV28, the J call TRBJ1-1, with TRBD1 matching 7 bases. Trimming removed 6 bases from V and 9 bases from J; junction bases left unmatched: 10. The CDR3 totals 13 residues. Germline-derived CDR1 and CDR2 are MDHEN and SYDVKM. CDR3 bases: TGTGCCAGCAGGTTTCACCGGGACAGCCAAGCTTTCTTT. Protein product: CASRFHRDSQAFF.

This clonotype was recorded a few times. V is TRBV28 and J is TRBJ2-7, with a weak D call TRBD1 (5 bases). The CDR3 extends over 14 amino acids. CDR1 is MDHEN and CDR2 is SYDVKM in the germline V gene. V lost 4 bases and J lost 2, with 12 bases in between. DNA for the CDR3: TGTGCCAGCAGTTCCACAGGCTTCGCCTACGAGCAGTACTTC. It specifies CASSSTGFAYEQYF. The full variable domain, rest sourced from reference TRBV28 and TRBJ2-7, is DVKVTQSSRYLVKRTGEKVFLECVQDMDHENMFWYRQDPGLGLRLIYFSYDVKMKEKGDIPEGYSVSREKKERFSLILESASTNQTSMYLCASSSTGFAYEQYFGPGTRLTVT.

The chain combines TRBV7-8 with TRBJ2-3, with a weak D call TRBD1 (6 bases). The CDR3 covers 15 residues. Per germline, CDR1 SGHVS and CDR2 FQNEAQ. V was trimmed by 7 bases and J by 2 bases, leaving 16 bases between them. CDR3 loop: CASIHYRDTTDTQYF. As DNA, the CDR3 is TGTGCCAGCATCCATTACCGGGACACCACAGATACGCAGTATTTT.

The chain uses TRBV10-1 and TRBJ2-7, with a tentative D call TRBD2 (6 bases). This CDR3 is built from 13 residues. The germline V gene encodes CDR1 WNHNN and CDR2 SYGVQD (reference sequence). V was trimmed by 5 bases and J by 0 bases, leaving 8 bases between them. CDR3: CASSTGDSYEQYF. The CDR3 region has the DNA TGCGCCAGCAGTACGGGAGACTCCTACGAGCAGTACTTC.

Ten or more counts support this clonotype. DNA for the CDR3: TGTGCCAGCAGTTGGGGTCAATCAAAGCCCCAGCATTTT. It is translated as CASSWGQSKPQHF. The chain is built from TRBV12-3 or TRBV12-4 and TRBJ1-5; no clear D gene. Deletions cut 4 bases from V and 8 bases from J, with 12 bases between. The CDR3 covers 13 residues.

This chain links TRBV27 with TRBJ2-6; 11 positions match TRBD1. This CDR3 has 17 amino acids. V shed 6 bases and J 0 bases; nucleotides not matched to a gene: 4. Germline-derived CDR1 and CDR2 are MNHEY and SMNVEV (reference sequence). The chain's CDR3 is CASRAGTGGSGANVLTF. CDR3 DNA sequence: TGTGCCAGCAGGGCCGGGACAGGGGGCTCTGGGGCCAACGTCCTGACTTTC.

This clonotype was counted a few times. The chain carries TRBV7-3 and TRBJ1-4; D is ambiguous. Deletions cut 8 bases from V and 4 bases from J, with 8 bases between. The CDR3 runs 12 residues. Germline V gene lookup returns CDR1 SGHTA and CDR2 FQGTGA. The CDR3 region is CASSPDNEKLFF. The DNA for the CDR3 is TGTGCCAGCTCCCCGGATAATGAAAAACTGTTTTTT.

This clonotype was seen many times. The genes are TRBV3-1 and TRBJ2-7, with no clear D. The V end lost 3 bases, the J end lost 9 bases, and 12 bases lay between the germline ends. Germline assignment: CDR1 LGHDT and CDR2 YNNKEL (reference sequence). This CDR3 comprises 12 residues. CDR3: CASSQRDRVQYF. The CDR3 DNA reads TGTGCCAGCAGCCAGAGAGATCGGGTGCAGTACTTC.